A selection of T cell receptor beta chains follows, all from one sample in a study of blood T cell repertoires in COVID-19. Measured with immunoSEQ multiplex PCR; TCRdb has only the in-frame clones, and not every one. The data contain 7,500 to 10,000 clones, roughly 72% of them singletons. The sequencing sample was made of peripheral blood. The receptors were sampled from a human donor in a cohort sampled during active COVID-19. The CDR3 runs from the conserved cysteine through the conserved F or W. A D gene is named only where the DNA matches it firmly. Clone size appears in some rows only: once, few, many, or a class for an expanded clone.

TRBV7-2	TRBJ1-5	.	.	CASRRGGNQPQHF	TGTGCCAGCAGAAGGGGTGGAAATCAGCCCCAGCATTTT
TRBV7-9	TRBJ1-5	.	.	CASSLSREGNQPQHF	TGTGCCAGCAGCTTATCCAGGGAGGGCAATCAGCCCCAGCATTTT
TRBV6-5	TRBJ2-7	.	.	CASMRNTGTEQYF	TGTGCCAGCATGAGGAATACAGGGACCGAGCAGTACTTC
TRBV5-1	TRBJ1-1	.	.	CASSTDSRTEAFF	TGCGCCAGCAGCACGGACAGTAGGACTGAAGCTTTCTTT
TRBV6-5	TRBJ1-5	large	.	CASSPSVNQPQHF	TGTGCCAGCAGTCCCTCGGTGAATCAGCCCCAGCATTTT
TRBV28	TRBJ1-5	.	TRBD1	CASRQITGVVHQPQHF	TGTGCCAGCAGACAAATTACAGGGGTGGTCCATCAGCCCCAGCATTTT
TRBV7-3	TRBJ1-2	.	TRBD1	CASSETASRTGKTYGYTF	TGTGCCAGCAGCGAGACAGCGTCCCGGACAGGCAAAACCTATGGCTACACCTTC
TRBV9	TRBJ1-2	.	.	CASTAGVGSNYGYTF	TGTGCCAGCACTGCAGGGGTCGGCTCTAACTATGGCTACACCTTC
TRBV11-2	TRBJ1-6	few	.	CASSLGGTSDSPLHF	TGTGCCAGCAGCTTAGGGGGGACATCAGATTCACCCCTCCACTTT
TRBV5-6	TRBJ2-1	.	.	CASSFYNEQFF	TGTGCCAGCAGCTTTTATAATGAGCAGTTCTTC
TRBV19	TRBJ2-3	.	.	CASSIARGDTQYF	TGTGCCAGTAGTATAGCGCGGGGAGATACGCAGTATTTT
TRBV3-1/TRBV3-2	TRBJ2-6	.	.	CASSRASKANVLTF	TGTGCCAGCAGCCGGGCATCTAAGGCCAACGTCCTGACTTTC
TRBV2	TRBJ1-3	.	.	CASSDGGRGLENTIYF	TGTGCCAGCAGTGACGGCGGCAGGGGATTGGAAAACACCATATATTTT
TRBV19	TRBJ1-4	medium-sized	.	CASSIRGRTEFNEKLFF	TGTGCCAGTAGTATAAGGGGTCGGACGGAATTTAATGAAAAACTGTTTTTT
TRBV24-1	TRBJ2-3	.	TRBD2	CATSDSSGGFTDTQYF	TGTGCCACCAGTGACTCTAGCGGGGGGTTCACAGATACGCAGTATTTT
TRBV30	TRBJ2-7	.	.	CACSPQESEQYF	TGTGCCTGCTCCCCCCAGGAATCCGAGCAGTACTTC
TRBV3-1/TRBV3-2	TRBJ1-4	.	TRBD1	CASSHAGDRVEKLFF	TGTGCCAGCAGCCATGCAGGGGACAGGGTTGAAAAACTGTTTTTT
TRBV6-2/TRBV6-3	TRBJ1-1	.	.	CASSYKNTEAFF	TGTGCCAGCAGTTATAAGAACACTGAAGCTTTCTTT
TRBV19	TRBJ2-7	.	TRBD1	CASSRDRAYEQYF	TGTGCCAGTAGCCGGGACAGGGCCTACGAGCAGTACTTC
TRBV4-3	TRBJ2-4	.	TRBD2	CASSQDLPGLAGVAKNIQYF	TGCGCCAGCAGCCAAGATCTCCCGGGACTAGCGGGGGTAGCCAAAAACATTCAGTACTTC
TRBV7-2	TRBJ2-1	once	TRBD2	CASSLGTAGVPNEQFF	TGTGCCAGCAGCTTAGGTACAGCGGGGGTACCCAATGAGCAGTTCTTC
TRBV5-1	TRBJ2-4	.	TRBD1	CASSSGQGAAKNIQYF	TGCGCCAGCAGCTCGGGACAGGGCGCCGCCAAAAACATTCAGTACTTC
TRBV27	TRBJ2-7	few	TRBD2	CASSLTPGRDEQYF	TGTGCCAGCAGTTTAACCCCGGGGAGGGACGAGCAGTACTTC
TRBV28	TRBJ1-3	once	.	CASSPNGVRNTIYF	TGTGCCAGCAGCCCCAACGGGGTCCGAAACACCATATATTTT
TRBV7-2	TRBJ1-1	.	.	CASSYLMRTEAFF	TGTGCCAGCAGCTACCTGATGAGGACTGAAGCTTTCTTT
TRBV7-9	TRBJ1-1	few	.	CASSLVEFMNTEAFF	TGTGCCAGCAGCTTAGTTGAGTTTATGAACACTGAAGCTTTCTTT
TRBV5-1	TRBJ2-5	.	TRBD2	CASSTGTRETQYF	TGCGCCAGCAGCACCGGGACTAGGGAGACCCAGTACTTC
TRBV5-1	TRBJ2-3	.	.	CASSLSSDTDTQYF	TGCGCCAGCAGCTTGTCCAGCGACACAGATACGCAGTATTTT
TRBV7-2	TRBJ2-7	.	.	CASSYMTGEQYF	TGTGCCAGCAGCTACATGACTGGCGAGCAGTACTTC